This T cell receptor beta chain was recovered during a study of cytomegalovirus exposure and HLA in healthy donors. The study, taken as a whole, reports: Listed as cytomegalovirus-associated were 150 to 200 TCR beta chains. Further analysis, carried out later, found HLA-associated TCR beta chains more clonally expanded than equally common other chains. In a later analysis, a genetic analysis reported fewer productive-TCR N-insertions in an Asian-associated ancestry cluster than the cohort average.

The PCR used 60 Vbeta and 13 Jbeta primers. TCRdb's copy holds only in-frame clones and misses some; the assay was immunoSEQ multiplex PCR. The table shows about 120,000 clones, with about 74% occurring only once. In regard to this clone: Its specificity is not known.

The CDR3 has 15 amino acids. The rearrangement joins TRBV21-1 to TRBJ1-1. TRBV21-1 is labeled a pseudogene. Sequenced sample: PBMCs. The TCR originated in a woman aged 40 to 50 in good health and CMV-seropositive. The CDR3 DNA sequence: TGTGCCAGCAGCAAAGGGGAGGGTATGAACACTGAAGCTTTCTTT. Protein sequence: CASSKGEGMNTEAFF.